Listed here are 22 T cell receptor beta chains from one sample, sequenced in a study of cytomegalovirus exposure and HLA in healthy donors. With 60 Vbeta and 13 Jbeta primers, the PCR was carried out. Method: immunoSEQ multiplex PCR; TCRdb's copy keeps in-frame clones and lacks some. The table lists around 150,000 clones. The sequenced sample consisted of PBMCs. Receptors were obtained from an older woman in good health and CMV-seronegative.

The CDR3, as DNA: TGTGCCAGCGGACAACAGGGGAATAGGGAAGCTTTCTTT. Its protein is CASGQQGNREAFF. V usage is TRBV28 and J usage is TRBJ1-1; 7 bases align to TRBD1. Losses at the gene ends were 8 bases for V and 8 bases for J; bases not matched to a gene: 11. The germline V gene has CDR1 MDHEN and CDR2 SYDVKM. This CDR3 region has 13 residues.

This sequence joins TRBV9 and TRBJ1-2, with 9 bases lining up with TRBD1. The CDR3 totals 14 residues. The germline V gene encodes CDR1 SGDLS and CDR2 YYNGEE. V dropped 0 bases and J dropped 8; count of bases not matched to a gene: 5. The CDR3 protein is CASSVGQGGYGYTF. The CDR3 DNA follows: TGTGCCAGCAGCGTAGGACAGGGGGGTTACGGCTACACCTTC.

J is TRBJ1-4 and V is TRBV5-1, with TRBD1 identical over 7 bases. Germline CDR1 and CDR2: SGHRS and YFSETQ. The CDR3 has 15 residues. V lost 4 bases and J lost 4; bases outside the gene matches: 7. In DNA form, the CDR3 reads TGCGCCAGCAGCATCGGGACAGATTTTAATGAAAAACTGTTTTTT. It is translated as CASSIGTDFNEKLFF.

The chain recombines TRBV9 with TRBJ1-4; 7 bases align to TRBD1. The ends lost 4 bases at V and 7 bases at J; junction bases unmatched: 10. The CDR3 runs to 15 residues. Per germline, CDR1 SGDLS and CDR2 YYNGEE. DNA for the CDR3: TGTGCCAGCAGCCCAGACAGGGCCGAAGGTGAAAAACTGTTTTTT. It is translated as CASSPDRAEGEKLFF. The full variable domain, in which reference TRBV9 and TRBJ1-4 provide the parts outside the CDR3, is DSGVTQTPKHLITATGQRVTLRCSPRSGDLSVYWYQQSLDQGLQFLIQYYNGEERAKGNILERFSAQQFPDLHSELNLSSLELGDSALYFCASSPDRAEGEKLFFGSGTQLSVL.

This chain uses TRBV4-3 with TRBJ1-1; the D gene is possibly TRBD1 (6 bases). The CDR3 contains 14 residues. V dropped 5 bases and J dropped 3 bases, with 13 bases sitting between them. In germline, CDR1 is LGHNA, CDR2 YSLEER. The CDR3 here is CASSIDRFDTEAFF. The CDR3 region has the DNA TGCGCCAGCAGCATAGACAGGTTCGACACTGAAGCTTTCTTT.

The chain recombines TRBV5-1 with TRBJ1-4, with D tentatively TRBD1 (6 bases). CDR3 length: 14 amino acids. The V gene lost 2 bases and the J gene lost 8 bases, with 13 bases spanning the gap. Germline assignment: CDR1 SGHRS and CDR2 YFSETQ. In DNA, the CDR3 is TGCGCCAGCAGCTTTTTAGACAGGACCGAAAAACTGTTTTTT. It is translated as CASSFLDRTEKLFF.

V and J are TRBV7-3 and TRBJ2-2; 9 bases match TRBD1. Germline CDR1 reads SGHTA; CDR2 reads FQGTGA. V dropped 3 bases and J dropped 5; count of bases not matched to a gene: 10. There are 17 residues in the CDR3. This chain's CDR3 is CASSFLNPGTGTGELFF. CDR3 nucleotide sequence: TGTGCCAGCAGCTTCCTCAACCCCGGGACAGGGACCGGGGAGCTGTTTTTT.

The gene calls are TRBV6-6 and TRBJ2-7; possible D gene TRBD1, 6 bases. This CDR3 contains 16 residues. Germline V gives CDR1 MNHNY, CDR2 SVGAGI (reference sequence). Trimming left V 2 bases short and J 0 bases short, with 14 bases between. The CDR3 loop reads CASSYQGQSSSYEQYF. The CDR3 nucleotides read TGTGCCAGCAGTTACCAAGGACAGTCAAGCTCCTACGAGCAGTACTTC.

The chain links TRBV29-1 to TRBJ2-1; D is perhaps TRBD2 (7 bases). The length of the CDR3 is 14 residues. Germline lookup yields CDR1 SQVTM and CDR2 ANQGSEA. Trimming stripped 6 bases from V and 9 bases from J, with 21 bases between. CDR3 DNA sequence: TGCAGCGTAGGGGGGGGGCAGGGGTCCACTGAGCAGTTCTTC. Translating gives CSVGGGQGSTEQFF.

The rearrangement uses TRBV2 and TRBJ2-5; tentative D call: TRBD2 (6 bases). V lost 6 bases and J lost 5, with 16 bases in between. Germline lookup yields CDR1 SNHLY and CDR2 FYNNEI. This CDR3 region has 14 residues. CDR3 region: CASSGTSPRETQYF. The CDR3 coding sequence is TGTGCCAGCAGCGGCACTAGCCCTAGGGAGACCCAGTACTTC. Full variable domain (remainder filled in from reference TRBV2 and TRBJ2-5): EPEVTQTPSHQVTQMGQEVILRCVPISNHLYFYWYRQILGQKVEFLVSFYNNEISEKSEIFDDQFSVERPDGSNFTLKIRSTKLEDSAMYFCASSGTSPRETQYFGPGTRLLVL.

The CDR3 region has the DNA TGCGCCAGCAGCTTGACCGGGACAGGGGGCAGTAACTATGGCTACACCTTC. This gives the protein CASSLTGTGGSNYGYTF. V and J are TRBV5-1 and TRBJ1-2, with 12 bases identical to TRBD1. After removal of 1 base from V and 1 base from J, the junction contained 5 bases not matched to a gene. This CDR3 is 17 amino acids long. The germline V gene has CDR1 SGHRS and CDR2 YFSETQ. Looking up the rest from reference TRBV5-1 and TRBJ1-2 gives the full variable domain: KAGVTQTPRYLIKTRGQQVTLSCSPISGHRSVSWYQQTPGQGLQFLFEYFSETQRNKGNFPGRFSGRQFSNSRSEMNVSTLELGDSALYLCASSLTGTGGSNYGYTFGSGTRLTVV.

The genes are TRBV5-6 and TRBJ1-2; D might be TRBD1 (5 bases). Trimming removed 0 bases from V and 6 bases from J, with 15 bases in between. CDR1 is SGHDT, CDR2 YYEEEE, per germline. CDR3 length: 15 residues. As DNA, the CDR3 is TGTGCCAGCAGCTTGGGTCCAGGGATGGACGATGGCTACACCTTC. Translated, it gives CASSLGPGMDDGYTF.

Concerning this clone itself: The sample carries other DNA sequences with the same CDR3. The chain links TRBV5-1 to TRBJ1-6; TRBD1 matches 7 bases. The CDR3 sequence is 14 residues long. Germline V CDR1 and CDR2: SGHRS, YFSETQ. Germline trimming cut 0 bases from V and 7 bases from J; bases unmatched to any gene: 1. CDR3 residues: CASSLGQGNSPLHF. CDR3 coding DNA: TGCGCCAGCAGCTTGGGACAGGGAAATTCACCCCTCCACTTT.

The chain uses TRBV7-3 and TRBJ2-7, with D possibly matching TRBD1 (5 bases). The V gene's germline CDR1 is SGHTA and CDR2 FQGTGA. With 3 bases removed from V and 7 bases from J, the gap between germline ends came to 10 bases. This CDR3 region has 12 residues. In DNA form, the CDR3 reads TGTGCCAGCAGCTTCCGGACACTTGAGCAGTACTTC. Translation: CASSFRTLEQYF.

V gene TRBV27 combines with J gene TRBJ1-2; D perhaps matches TRBD1 (6 bases). The CDR3 is 13 amino acids. Trimming removed 6 bases from V and 4 bases from J, with 12 bases in between. Germline V gene data show CDR1 as MNHEY and CDR2 as SMNVEV (reference sequence). DNA for the CDR3: TGTGCCAGCAGACGAGACAGGCTCTATGGCTACACCTTC. Amino acids: CASRRDRLYGYTF.

V is TRBV28 and J is TRBJ1-2, with TRBD1 identical over 7 bases. V lost 9 bases to trimming and J lost 0 bases; unmatched junction nucleotides: 4. The CDR3 is 13 residues long. Germline assignment: CDR1 MDHEN and CDR2 SYDVKM. Here the CDR3 DNA reads TGTGCCAGTTTGGACAGGACTAACTATGGCTACACCTTC. Its protein is CASLDRTNYGYTF.

The V and J genes are TRBV30 and TRBJ1-5; possible D gene TRBD1, 5 bases. This CDR3 is built from 17 residues. Trimming left V 2 bases short and J 3 bases short, with 20 bases between. Germline CDR1 GTSNPN, CDR2 SVGIG (reference sequence). The DNA for the CDR3 is TGTGCCTGGAGTCATTGGGGGGGAGGGGAGCCCAATCAGCCCCAGCATTTT. Translated, it gives CAWSHWGGGEPNQPQHF.

The rearrangement joins TRBV7-7 to TRBJ1-4; D unclear. Germline CDR1 SSHAT, CDR2 FNYEAQ (reference sequence). This CDR3 contains 15 residues. The germline V and J ends were trimmed by 5 bases and 10 bases, with 20 bases remaining between them. Here the CDR3 DNA reads TGTGCCAGCAGCCTCCCCTCCAAGATTGTCGGAAAACTGTTTTTT. It specifies CASSLPSKIVGKLFF.

The chain has TRBV29-1 and TRBJ1-2; D ambiguous. Germline loops: CDR1 SQVTM, CDR2 ANQGSEA. The CDR3 length is 11 residues. V dropped 3 bases and J dropped 7 bases, with 9 bases sitting between them. The DNA of the CDR3 is TGCAGCGTTGAGAGGATGGGTGGCTACACCTTC. This encodes CSVERMGGYTF.

The chain uses TRBV27 and TRBJ2-6, with 7 nucleotides matching TRBD1. V shed 6 bases, J shed 2 bases, and the junction held 4 bases outside the gene matches. This CDR3 contains 15 residues. Germline lookup yields CDR1 MNHEY and CDR2 SMNVEV (reference sequence). CDR3 sequence: CASSYDRAGANVLTF. The CDR3 nucleotides are TGTGCCAGCAGCTACGACAGGGCTGGGGCCAACGTCCTGACTTTC.

The chain uses TRBV19 and TRBJ2-1, with 7 bases fitting TRBD1. CDR1 and CDR2 from the germline V gene are LNHDA and SQIVND (reference sequence). V shed 7 bases, J shed 7 bases, and the junction held 7 bases outside the gene matches. The CDR3 runs to 13 residues. Here the CDR3 reads CASMGQNTNEQFF. The CDR3 nucleotides read TGTGCCAGTATGGGACAGAATACTAATGAGCAGTTCTTC.

V is TRBV5-1 and J is TRBJ1-1, with D possibly matching TRBD1 (6 bases). The CDR3 consists of 14 residues. V shed 4 bases and J shed 0 bases, with 10 bases lying between them. Germline V gene data show CDR1 as SGHRS and CDR2 as YFSETQ. The CDR3 region has the DNA TGCGCCAGCAGCAATGAGGGGGTGAACACTGAAGCTTTCTTT. It yields the protein CASSNEGVNTEAFF.